Listed here are 6 T cell receptor beta chains from one sample, sequenced in a study of blood T cell repertoires in COVID-19. The data were produced by immunoSEQ multiplex PCR, yet TCRdb's version contains in-frame clones alone and is incomplete. Among 200,000 to 300,000 clones listed, nearly 85% were seen once. Sequencing used peripheral blood. Receptors were obtained from a human donor in a cohort sampled during active COVID-19.

The rearrangement joins TRBV7-8 to TRBJ2-1; 8 positions agree with TRBD2. This CDR3 is built from 13 residues. V dropped 5 bases and J dropped 8; count of bases not matched to a gene: 5. The germline CDR1 and CDR2 sequences are SGHVS and FQNEAQ. CDR3 sequence reads: CASSPPREDEQFF. The CDR3 bases are TGTGCCAGCAGCCCCCCGCGGGAGGATGAGCAGTTCTTC.

The chain joins TRBV27 to TRBJ2-7, with TRBD2 identical over 7 bases. V trimming: 3 bases; J trimming: 6 bases; junction bases outside the gene matches: 5. Looked up from germline, CDR1 is MNHEY and CDR2 is SMNVEV (reference sequence). The CDR3 contains 13 residues. CDR3 residues: CASSFHGGGEQYF. Written as DNA, the CDR3 is TGTGCCAGCAGTTTCCATGGGGGGGGCGAGCAGTACTTC.

The chain carries TRBV6-4 and TRBJ2-3, with TRBD1 matching over 7 bases. The germline CDR1 and CDR2 sequences are MRHNA and SNTAGT. The CDR3 covers 14 residues. With 3 bases clipped from V and 0 bases from J, the junction kept 0 bases outside the gene matches. This chain's CDR3 is CASSETGSTDTQYF. The CDR3 DNA follows: TGTGCCAGCAGTGAGACAGGGAGCACAGATACGCAGTATTTT.

The CDR3 region is CASSSYSMSRDIFYNSPLHF. The CDR3 DNA reads as TGTGCCAGCAGCTCTTACTCGATGTCCCGGGACATTTTTTATAATTCACCCCTCCACTTT. The J gene is TRBJ1-6, the V gene TRBV7-4; the D gene is possibly TRBD1 (6 bases). Trimming pared 4 bases from V and 4 bases from J, leaving 26 bases between. In germline, CDR1 is SGHVT, CDR2 SQSDAQ. This CDR3 has 20 residues.

The chain uses TRBV11-2 and TRBJ1-1, with D perhaps TRBD1 (6 bases). This CDR3 is built from 14 residues. CDR1 and CDR2 from the germline V gene are SGHAT and FQNNGV. V lost 0 bases, J lost 1 base, and 6 bases lay in between. The CDR3 loop is CASSLEGANTEAFF. The CDR3 DNA reads as TGTGCCAGCAGCTTAGAGGGGGCGAACACTGAAGCTTTCTTT.

This clone has only one observation. The chain joins TRBV19 to TRBJ1-5, with 7 positions matching TRBD1. CDR3 length: 15 residues. The ends lost 3 bases at V and 0 bases at J; junction bases unmatched: 2. Per the germline V gene, CDR1 is LNHDA and CDR2 is SQIVND (reference sequence). CDR3 DNA: TGTGCCAGTAGTATGGACAGGAGTAGCAATCAGCCCCAGCATTTT. It is translated as CASSMDRSSNQPQHF.